This TCR beta chain emerged from a study of T-cell reconstitution after alpha-beta-depleted transplantation in children. Study findings and constraints: Recipient T cells and thymic progenitors that survived were the source of the high TCRbeta diversity seen at day 60 in some patients. The main origin of T-cell counts and diversity one year after transplant was newly produced T cells. Several hundred graft clones that had expanded were reportedly the source of alpha-beta T cells about two months after transplant.

Preparation of the TCRbeta library used unique molecular identifiers. From the PCR reads, TCRdb called clonotypes with MiXCR, one entry per CDR3 protein. The sample records 300,000 to 400,000 distinct CDR3 sequences, 23% being singletons. Per germline, CDR1 SGHRS and CDR2 YFSETQ. The length of the CDR3 is 13 residues. Trimming shortened V by 4 bases and J by 6 bases, and 14 bases separated the two germline ends. In the case of this clonotype: Its antigen remains unknown.

This receptor was taken from a male patient younger than 18 who had a stem cell transplant for acute lymphoblastic leukemia, so the T cells may come from the graft donor. V is TRBV5-1 and J is TRBJ2-7; D call uncertain. Sequencing was performed on PBMCs, mostly from graft donor cells, taken 180 days after TCRalphabeta/CD19-depleted stem cell transplant. The CDR3, as DNA: TGCGCCAGCAGCATTGGACGCTTTAGCGAGCAGTACTTC. Translation gives CASSIGRFSEQYF.